A single sample gave rise to the 9 T cell receptor beta chains below, sequenced in a study of control samples from healthy donors and cancer patients. The data were produced by immunoSEQ multiplex PCR, yet TCRdb's version contains in-frame clones alone and is incomplete. This table has more than 85,000 clones, 75% to 90% appearing once. The sequenced sample was blood. The source of these receptors is a woman aged 45-59 years in good health.

The rearrangement links TRBV4-3 to TRBJ2-1; 8 nucleotides line up with TRBD2. CDR3 length equals 17 residues. Germline trimming cut 0 bases from V and 5 bases from J; bases unmatched to any gene: 9. Germline CDR1 LGHNA, CDR2 YSLEER. CDR3 nucleotides: TGCGCCAGCAGCCAAGATCTTAGGGGGACTAGGGACAATGAGCAGTTCTTC. Amino acids: CASSQDLRGTRDNEQFF.

The chain uses TRBV29-1 and TRBJ2-3; TRBD2 aligns across 14 bases. The CDR3 consists of 14 residues. V lost 6 bases and J lost 4; bases outside the gene matches: 3. Germline loops: CDR1 SQVTM, CDR2 ANQGSEA. The DNA of the CDR3 is TGCAGCGTAGGGACTAGCGGGGGCCCAGATACGCAGTATTTT. This codes for CSVGTSGGPDTQYF.

V usage is TRBV5-6 and J usage is TRBJ2-1; D possibly corresponds to TRBD2 (5 bases). The CDR3 extends over 17 amino acids. Germline V gene sequence: CDR1 SGHDT, CDR2 YYEEEE. V lost 1 base and J 1 base, leaving 15 bases between the germline ends. The DNA of the CDR3 is TGTGCCAGCAGCTTGCCCGATTCGAGGGCATCCTACAATGAGCAGTTCTTC. Its translation: CASSLPDSRASYNEQFF.

A few counts support this clone. The chain combines TRBV11-2 with TRBJ2-2; 13 bases are a match to TRBD2. CDR3 length: 19 residues. CDR1 SGHAT and CDR2 FQNNGV come from the germline V gene. Trimming at V came to 5 bases and at J to 2 bases, leaving 11 bases not matched to a gene. The CDR3 DNA reads TGTGCCAGCAGCATGACTAGCGGGGGGTTTTCCCTAAACACCGGGGAGCTGTTTTTT. This translates into CASSMTSGGFSLNTGELFF.

The chain employs TRBV24-1 and TRBJ2-1; 8 bases are a match to TRBD2. The germline CDR1 and CDR2 sequences are KGHDR and SFDVKD. The V segment lost 0 bases and the J segment 8 bases; nucleotides outside the gene matches: 14. CDR3 length: 18 residues. CDR3 coding DNA: TGTGCCACCAGTGATTTGCATTCAAATCCGGGACTAGGTTATGAGCAGTTCTTC. Protein product: CATSDLHSNPGLGYEQFF.

The chain recombines TRBV27 with TRBJ2-1; 12 bases align to TRBD2. The CDR3 runs to 14 residues. Trimming took 6 bases from V and 9 from J; bases not matched to a gene: 6. In germline, CDR1 is MNHEY, CDR2 SMNVEV (reference sequence). In nucleotides, the CDR3 is TGTGCCAGCAGCGGACTAGCGGGACGTATTGAGCAGTTCTTC. Amino acids: CASSGLAGRIEQFF.

This sequence joins TRBV6-5 and TRBJ2-1, with 10 positions matching TRBD2. V shed 6 bases and J 8 bases; nucleotides not matched to a gene: 4. Germline V gene sequence: CDR1 MNHEY, CDR2 SVGAGI. The CDR3 loop spans 13 amino acids. The CDR3 coding sequence is TGTGCCAGCAGACTAGCGGGGTATGATGAGCAGTTCTTC. Amino acids: CASRLAGYDEQFF.

The chain uses TRBV12-3 or TRBV12-4 and TRBJ1-2, with 7 bases fitting TRBD1. The length of the CDR3 is 13 residues. The V gene end was trimmed by 6 bases and the J gene end by 6 bases; junction bases not matched to a gene: 7. The CDR3 nucleotides are TGTGCCAGCAGGCCACAGGGGACGGATGGCTACACCTTC. Translated, it gives CASRPQGTDGYTF.

The rearrangement links TRBV7-2 to TRBJ1-1, with D perhaps TRBD1 (5 bases). V was trimmed by 5 bases and J by 4 bases, leaving 11 bases between them. The CDR3 covers 13 residues. Germline CDR1 reads SGHTA; CDR2 reads FQGNSA. The CDR3 DNA is TGTGCCAGCAGCCATCAGGGTTTCACTGAAGCTTTCTTT. Protein sequence: CASSHQGFTEAFF.